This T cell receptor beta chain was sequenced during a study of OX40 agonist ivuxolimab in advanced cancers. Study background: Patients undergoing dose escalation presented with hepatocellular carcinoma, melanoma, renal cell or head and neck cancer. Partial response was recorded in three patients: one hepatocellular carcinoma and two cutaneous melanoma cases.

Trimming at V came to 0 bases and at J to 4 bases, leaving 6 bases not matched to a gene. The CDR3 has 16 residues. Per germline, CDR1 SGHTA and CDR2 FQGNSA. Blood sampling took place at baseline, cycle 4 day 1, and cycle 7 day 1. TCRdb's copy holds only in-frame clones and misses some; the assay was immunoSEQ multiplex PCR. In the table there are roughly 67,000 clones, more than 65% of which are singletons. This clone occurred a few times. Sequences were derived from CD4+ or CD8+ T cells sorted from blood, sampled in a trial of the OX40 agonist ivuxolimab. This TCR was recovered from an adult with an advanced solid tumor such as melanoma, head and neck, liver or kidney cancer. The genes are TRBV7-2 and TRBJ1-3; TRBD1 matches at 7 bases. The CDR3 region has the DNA TGTGCCAGCAGCTTAGCCCCGTTGACAGGGGGAAACACCATATATTTT. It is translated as CASSLAPLTGGNTIYF.